This T cell receptor (beta chain) was identified during a study of siplizumab effects on memory and regulatory T cells. Study findings and constraints: Proliferating Tregs' suppressive function in siplizumab cultures went unconfirmed. Naive T cell populations appeared to exhibit greater diversity than memory cells and appeared to be major alloresponse contributors. Naive or memory phenotype assignment was not possible for roughly 80-96% of proliferating CD4+ or CD8+ clones. Fewer alloreactive sequences mapped to unstimulated CD4+ memory cells under siplizumab.

TCRdb keeps only in-frame clones here, not all; method: immunoSEQ multiplex PCR. Of 100,000 or so clones listed, less than 95% are singletons. For this clone: Antigen specificity is unknown.

The length of the CDR3 is 17 residues. Per germline, CDR1 SGHRS and CDR2 YFSETQ. Trimming removed 0 bases at V and 1 base at J, with 15 bases between. The receptor's source is a human donor in good health. The chain has TRBV5-1 and TRBJ2-3; maybe TRBD2 (6 bases). The specimen was non-Treg CD4+ T cells sorted from blood. Written as DNA, the CDR3 is TGCGCCAGCAGCTTGGGAGGCGGGACGGGACGCACAGATACGCAGTATTTT. Translated: CASSLGGGTGRTDTQYF. Filled out from reference TRBV5-1 and TRBJ2-3, the complete variable domain reads KAGVTQTPRYLIKTRGQQVTLSCSPISGHRSVSWYQQTPGQGLQFLFEYFSETQRNKGNFPGRFSGRQFSNSRSEMNVSTLELGDSALYLCASSLGGGTGRTDTQYFGPGTRLTVL.